This TCR beta chain was identified during a study of control samples from healthy donors and cancer patients. In its sample, this clone is medium-sized. Profiling relied on immunoSEQ multiplex PCR, and the TCRdb table lists in-frame clones only, not all of them. The table lists about 100,000 clones, 75% to 90% of them singletons. This CDR3 has 18 amino acids. Unmatched junction bases numbered 17, after V lost 4 bases and J lost 4 bases. Looked up from germline, CDR1 is SGHNT and CDR2 is YYREEE (reference sequence). This sequence joins TRBV5-4 and TRBJ2-3; 8 bases align to TRBD2. The receptor was isolated from a young man in good health. Material for sequencing was blood. As DNA, the CDR3 is TGTGCCAGCAGCCCGACGTGGGCGGGGGGACCTCCTCCAGATACGCAGTATTTT. Protein: CASSPTWAGGPPPDTQYF.